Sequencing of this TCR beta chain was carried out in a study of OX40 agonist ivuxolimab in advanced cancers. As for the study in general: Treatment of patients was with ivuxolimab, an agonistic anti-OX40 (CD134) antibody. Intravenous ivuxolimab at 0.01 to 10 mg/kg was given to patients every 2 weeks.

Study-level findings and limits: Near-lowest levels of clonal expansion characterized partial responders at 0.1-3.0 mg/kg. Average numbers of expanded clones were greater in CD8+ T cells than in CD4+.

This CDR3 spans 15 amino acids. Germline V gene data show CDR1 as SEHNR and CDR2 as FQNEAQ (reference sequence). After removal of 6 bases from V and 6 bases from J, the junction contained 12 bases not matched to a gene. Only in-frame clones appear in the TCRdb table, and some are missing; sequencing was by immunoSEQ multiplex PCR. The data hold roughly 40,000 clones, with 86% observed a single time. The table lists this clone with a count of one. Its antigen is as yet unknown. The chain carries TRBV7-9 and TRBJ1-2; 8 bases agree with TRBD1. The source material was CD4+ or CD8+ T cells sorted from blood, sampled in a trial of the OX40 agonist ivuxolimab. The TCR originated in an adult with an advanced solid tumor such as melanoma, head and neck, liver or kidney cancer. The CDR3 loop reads CASRGQGARFHGYTF. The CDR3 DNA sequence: TGTGCCAGCAGAGGGCAGGGGGCGCGATTTCATGGCTACACCTTC.